This TCR beta chain came from a study of identical twins. CDR3 length: 14 amino acids. Germline V CDR1 and CDR2: SGHAT, FQNNGV. Trimming took 4 bases from V and 5 from J; bases not matched to a gene: 6. A few counts support this clonotype. Its antigen is as yet unknown. Points from the study as a whole: Within cord blood, abundant beta clonotypes carried fewer insertions, but memory repertoires showed no such trend. The analysis was cross-sectional rather than longitudinal within donors.

TCRdb called the 5' RACE reads again in MiXCR, with one record for every CDR3 protein. The profile shows roughly 630,000 distinct CDR3 sequences, around 7.4% of them singletons. The same sample was also studied in work on yellow fever vaccine responses in identical twins. That paper states: Twin vaccine T cell responses reportedly seemed partly convergent, partly personalized.

This TCR was sampled from a woman aged 18 to 35 in good health. The chain recombines TRBV11-2 with TRBJ2-5, with TRBD1 matching over 8 bases. The sample comprised PBMCs. The CDR3 here is CASSWTGFGETQYF. CDR3 nucleotide sequence: TGTGCCAGCAGCTGGACAGGGTTTGGGGAGACCCAGTACTTC.